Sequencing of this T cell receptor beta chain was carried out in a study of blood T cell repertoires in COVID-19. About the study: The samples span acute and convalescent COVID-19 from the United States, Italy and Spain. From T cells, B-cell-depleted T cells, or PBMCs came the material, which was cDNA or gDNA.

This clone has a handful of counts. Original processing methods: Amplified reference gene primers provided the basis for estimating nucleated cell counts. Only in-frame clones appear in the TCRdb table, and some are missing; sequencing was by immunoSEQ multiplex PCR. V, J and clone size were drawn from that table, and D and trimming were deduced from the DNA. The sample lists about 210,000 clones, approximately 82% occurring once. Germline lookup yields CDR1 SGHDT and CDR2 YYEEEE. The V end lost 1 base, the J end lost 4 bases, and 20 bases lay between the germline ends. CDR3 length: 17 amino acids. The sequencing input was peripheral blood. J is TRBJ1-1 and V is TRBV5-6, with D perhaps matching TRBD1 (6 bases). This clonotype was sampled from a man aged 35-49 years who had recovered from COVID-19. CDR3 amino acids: CASSLFWGRFRSTEAFF. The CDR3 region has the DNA TGTGCCAGCAGCTTGTTCTGGGGGCGGTTTCGATCCACTGAAGCTTTCTTT.